Below, one TCR beta chain is given with its context. This sample is part of a study of cytomegalovirus exposure and HLA in healthy donors. Study-level background: Earlier work reported 110 million or so unique TCR beta sequences from about 179 million T cells.

It was with 60 Vbeta and 13 Jbeta primers that the PCR ran. Sequencing used immunoSEQ multiplex PCR; TCRdb keeps in-frame clones, though not all of them. Counted here are 160,000 or so clones, over 80% occurring once; the ten biggest clones make up 1.5% to 1.7%. The length of the CDR3 is 16 residues. The V gene end was trimmed by 0 bases and the J gene end by 9 bases; junction bases not matched to a gene: 10. CDR1 is MNHNS, CDR2 SASEGT, per germline. The rearrangement links TRBV6-1 to TRBJ2-1; 8 positions agree with TRBD1. Specimen: PBMCs. The TCR sequence derives from a woman younger than 30 in good health and CMV-seronegative. The CDR3 here is CASSEAGQGALGEQFF. The CDR3 DNA sequence: TGTGCCAGCAGTGAAGCAGGGCAGGGGGCGTTAGGTGAGCAGTTCTTC.